The present T cell receptor (beta chain) was sequenced within a study of T cells in Graves' hyperthyroidism and ophthalmopathy. It was RNA transcripts that yielded the amplified TCR beta CDR3 regions. The TCR CDR3 first-round RT-PCR relied on the HTBI primer set. TCRdb called the multiplex PCR reads again in MiXCR, with one record for every CDR3 protein. The sample consists of a few hundred thousand distinct CDR3 sequences, around a sixth of them appearing once. Study-wide findings and caveats: Researchers report that a 13 V-J model separated ophthalmopathy from stable hyperthyroidism.

Uncontrolled infection, other autoimmune disease, pregnancy or lactation led to exclusion. Clinical symptoms, serum thyroxine, TRAb, thyroid ultrasound and orbital computed tomography established diagnosis. Over 9 ml of fresh peripheral blood supplied the PBMCs. On this clonotype itself: Its antigen remains unidentified.

CDR1 and CDR2 (germline): MNHNY, SVGAGI (reference sequence). CDR3 length equals 16 residues. Trimming pared 0 bases from V and 1 base from J, leaving 9 bases between. The clonotype originates from a woman between 25 and 40 years old with Graves' hyperthyroidism. The chain has TRBV6-6 and TRBJ1-4; no definite D call. The sequenced sample was blood. CDR3 DNA sequence: TGTGCCAGCAGTTACTCCATCTACGAAACTAATGAAAAACTGTTTTTT. It specifies CASSYSIYETNEKLFF.